These 32 T cell receptor beta chains originate from one sample sequenced in a study of cytomegalovirus exposure and HLA in healthy donors. With 60 Vbeta and 13 Jbeta primers, the PCR was carried out. TCRdb keeps only in-frame clones here, not all; method: immunoSEQ multiplex PCR. The table records about 140,000 clones, roughly 86% of them present only once. The source material was PBMCs. These TCRs come from a woman aged 40 to 50 in good health and CMV-seronegative.

The J gene is TRBJ1-2, the V gene TRBV9; D gene unclear. CDR1 is SGDLS, CDR2 YYNGEE, per germline. The CDR3 length is 15 residues. The ends were cut back, 2 bases at V and 6 bases at J, with 17 bases in the middle. CDR3: CASSVGPSGRDGYTF. Here the CDR3 DNA reads TGTGCCAGCAGCGTTGGCCCGTCCGGGAGGGATGGCTACACCTTC.

This clone came up a few times. This chain connects TRBV19 to TRBJ1-5; D remains unclear. This CDR3 spans 15 amino acids. The ends were cut back, 2 bases at V and 7 bases at J, with 15 bases in the middle. Looked up from germline, CDR1 is LNHDA and CDR2 is SQIVND (reference sequence). CDR3: CASSINGRSRQPQHF. In DNA, the CDR3 is TGTGCCAGTAGTATAAATGGAAGGAGTCGGCAGCCCCAGCATTTT.

The chain joins TRBV5-1 to TRBJ2-1, with a tentative D call TRBD2 (5 bases). Germline assignment: CDR1 SGHRS and CDR2 YFSETQ. The V and J ends lost 4 bases and 8 bases respectively, with 16 bases between them. The CDR3 is 14 amino acids. The CDR3 reads CASSPNGIGHEQFF. The CDR3 region has the DNA TGCGCCAGCAGCCCGAACGGGATCGGACATGAGCAGTTCTTC.

The V and J genes are TRBV30 and TRBJ2-1; tentatively, D is TRBD1 (6 bases). Germline CDR1 is GTSNPN and CDR2 is SVGIG (reference sequence). CDR3 size: 15 residues. V was clipped by 3 bases and J by 6 bases, with 18 bases between them. The CDR3 DNA reads as TGTGCCTGGAGCCTGGGAATAGGGGGAAGCAATGAGCAGTTCTTC. Its translation is CAWSLGIGGSNEQFF.

This clone was observed a single time. The rearrangement uses TRBV30 and TRBJ2-7, with 8 bases lining up with TRBD1. The CDR3 has 11 amino acids. Germline lookup yields CDR1 GTSNPN and CDR2 SVGIG (reference sequence). CDR3 nucleotide sequence: TGTAAAGCAGGGGGCGTTTACGAGCAGTACTTC. This gives the protein CKAGGVYEQYF.

The CDR3 DNA is TGTGCCAGCAGCTTCAGGCAGGCTACAGATACGCAGTATTTT. It specifies CASSFRQATDTQYF. The gene calls are TRBV5-6 and TRBJ2-3; D ambiguous. The V end lost 2 bases, the J end lost 3 bases, and 10 bases lay between the germline ends. The CDR3 extends over 14 amino acids. Germline V CDR1 and CDR2: SGHDT, YYEEEE.

The chain joins TRBV6-1 to TRBJ2-3, with D tentatively TRBD2 (5 bases). This CDR3 has 15 residues. Trimming took 6 bases from V and 3 from J, leaving 16 bases between them. CDR1 and CDR2 from the germline V gene are MNHNS and SASEGT. CDR3 loop: CASRYEGSLTDTQYF. In DNA, the CDR3 is TGTGCCAGCAGATACGAGGGCAGTCTTACAGATACGCAGTATTTT.

This chain connects TRBV10-1 to TRBJ2-7; 7 bases agree with TRBD1. The CDR3 runs 14 residues. The germline V gene has CDR1 WNHNN and CDR2 SYGVQD (reference sequence). The V and J ends lost 4 bases and 1 base, in that order; junction bases with no gene match: 4. The CDR3 loop reads CASSAGQQSYEQYF. The CDR3 nucleotides read TGCGCCAGCAGTGCGGGACAGCAGTCCTACGAGCAGTACTTC.

The chain recombines TRBV6-6 with TRBJ2-7; weak D call: TRBD2 (6 bases). Trimming shortened V by 2 bases and J by 6 bases, and 14 bases separated the two germline ends. Germline V gives CDR1 MNHNY, CDR2 SVGAGI (reference sequence). This CDR3 is 14 amino acids long. The chain's CDR3 is CASSYAGTTGEQYF. CDR3 bases: TGTGCCAGCAGTTACGCGGGGACCACGGGCGAGCAGTACTTC.

The V and J genes are TRBV28 and TRBJ2-1; TRBD2 matches at 13 bases. The CDR3 is 16 residues long. Germline V CDR1 and CDR2: MDHEN, SYDVKM. Unmatched junction bases numbered 9, after V lost 4 bases and J lost 9 bases. The CDR3 sequence: CASSSPGLAGYFEQFF. The CDR3 nucleotides are TGTGCCAGCAGTTCTCCGGGACTAGCGGGGTACTTTGAGCAGTTCTTC.

The chain couples TRBV5-1 to TRBJ2-1; 11 nucleotides line up with TRBD2. This CDR3 spans 15 amino acids. Germline CDR1 SGHRS, CDR2 YFSETQ. J gave up 6 bases and V 0 bases, and 2 bases lay outside the gene matches. The CDR3 nucleotides are TGCGCCAGCAGCTTGGAACTAGCGGGAGCCAATGAGCAGTTCTTC. Residues: CASSLELAGANEQFF.

V is TRBV6-5 and J is TRBJ1-5; D unclear. Trimming pared 3 bases from V and 6 bases from J, leaving 18 bases between. CDR1 and CDR2 (germline): MNHEY, SVGAGI. This CDR3 comprises 16 residues. CDR3: CASSYVPVRGGQPQHF. As DNA, the CDR3 is TGTGCCAGCAGTTATGTCCCTGTCCGGGGAGGTCAGCCCCAGCATTTT.

V usage is TRBV6-1 and J usage is TRBJ2-2, with TRBD2 matching over 11 bases. The germline gives CDR1 MNHNS, CDR2 SASEGT. The CDR3 extends over 14 amino acids. Germline trimming cut 6 bases from V and 3 bases from J; bases unmatched to any gene: 0. The CDR3 is CASRLAGDTGELFF. The CDR3 nucleotides read TGTGCCAGCAGACTAGCGGGAGACACCGGGGAGCTGTTTTTT.

This clone was counted only a few times. This rearrangement joins TRBV6-6 to TRBJ2-7, with a tentative D call TRBD1 (6 bases). Per germline, CDR1 MNHNY and CDR2 SVGAGI (reference sequence). The CDR3 has 14 residues. V lost 6 bases and J lost 3, with 15 bases in between. CDR3 sequence: CASRVQGSGYEQYF. Here the CDR3 DNA reads TGTGCCAGCAGGGTACAGGGTAGTGGCTACGAGCAGTACTTC.

This clone has only a few counts. The V gene is TRBV6-5, the J gene TRBJ2-7; 9 positions agree with TRBD2. Germline V gives CDR1 MNHEY, CDR2 SVGAGI. The CDR3 length is 14 residues. The junction had 5 bases not matched to a gene; V was cut back by 7 bases and J by 1 base. The CDR3 here is CASTRGGGSYEQYF. In DNA form, the CDR3 reads TGTGCCAGCACGCGGGGGGGAGGGTCCTACGAGCAGTACTTC.

The V and J genes are TRBV6-4 and TRBJ1-1; D unclear. The V gene's germline CDR1 is MRHNA and CDR2 SNTAGT. CDR3 length equals 13 residues. V lost 5 bases and J 3 bases, leaving 10 bases between the germline ends. The CDR3 reads CASSPGDYTEAFF. The CDR3 DNA follows: TGTGCCAGCAGTCCGGGAGATTACACTGAAGCTTTCTTT.

CDR3 bases: TGTGCCAGCAGCCAAGGACAGGGGGTCGAGCAGTACTTC. Amino acids: CASSQGQGVEQYF. The V gene is TRBV7-7, the J gene TRBJ2-7, with TRBD1 matching over 10 bases. Germline V lookup: CDR1 SSHAT, CDR2 FNYEAQ (reference sequence). There are 13 residues in the CDR3. V was clipped by 5 bases and J by 6 bases; unmatched bases: 4.

This clone was detected only a few times. This rearrangement joins TRBV4-2 to TRBJ2-2; D call uncertain. CDR1 LGHNA and CDR2 YNFKEQ come from the germline V gene. Deletions cut 1 base from V and 5 bases from J, with 8 bases between. This CDR3 spans 14 amino acids. CDR3 amino acids: CASSQASETGELFF. In nucleotides, the CDR3 is TGTGCCAGCAGCCAAGCGAGCGAAACCGGGGAGCTGTTTTTT.

In its sample, this clone was seen once. Other DNA sequences in this specimen translate into the identical CDR3. This chain links TRBV5-1 with TRBJ2-5; D may be TRBD1 (6 bases). The CDR3 covers 14 residues. V was cut by 0 bases and J by 2 bases, with 8 bases left in between. Germline V CDR1 and CDR2: SGHRS, YFSETQ. CDR3 DNA sequence: TGCGCCAGCAGCTTGGGCCAGGGGCAAGAGACCCAGTACTTC. Translated, it gives CASSLGQGQETQYF.

As DNA, the CDR3 is TGTGCCAGCAGCGACAGGGGGCGCCCACAAGAGACCCAGTACTTC. It translates to CASSDRGRPQETQYF. The chain carries TRBV5-8 and TRBJ2-5; 10 nucleotides agree with TRBD1. Trimming removed 4 bases from V and 2 bases from J; junction bases left unmatched: 5. CDR1 and CDR2 (germline): SGHTS, YDEGEE. The CDR3 has 15 amino acids.

Regarding this clone: The junction does not match germline at one end; this may be a read error. The chain employs TRBV7-9 and TRBJ1-2; D perhaps matches TRBD1 (6 bases). The length of the CDR3 is 13 residues. The V gene's germline CDR1 is SEHNR and CDR2 FQNEAQ (reference sequence). CDR3 protein: CSSSRGASYGYTF. CDR3 bases: TGTTCCAGCAGCCGGGGGGCTTCCTATGGCTACACCTTC. Full variable domain (missing parts from reference TRBV7-9 and TRBJ1-2): DTGVSQNPRHKITKRGQNVTFRCDPISEHNRLYWYRQTLGQGPEFLTYFQNEAQLEKSRLLSDRFSAERPKGSFSTLEIQRTEQGDSAMYLCSSSRGASYGYTFGSGTRLTVV.

The rearrangement joins TRBV5-4 to TRBJ2-7; 9 bases are a match to TRBD1. Trimming at V came to 2 bases and at J to 6 bases, leaving 12 bases not matched to a gene. The CDR3 loop spans 16 amino acids. Germline CDR1 reads SGHNT; CDR2 reads YYREEE (reference sequence). In nucleotides, the CDR3 is TGTGCCAGCAGCTTCGGATTAGACAGGGGGGTGAGCGAGCAGTACTTC. This translates into CASSFGLDRGVSEQYF.

This chain's CDR3 is CASSFIGYEQYF. The DNA of the CDR3 is TGTGCCAGCAGCTTTATCGGCTACGAGCAGTACTTC. The chain couples TRBV7-2 to TRBJ2-7, with no clear D. V was cut by 3 bases and J by 3 bases, with 6 bases left in between. The germline V gene has CDR1 SGHTA and CDR2 FQGNSA. The CDR3 runs 12 residues.

J is TRBJ2-1 and V is TRBV9; no definite D call. V shed 1 base and J shed 4 bases, with 9 bases lying between them. The V gene's germline CDR1 is SGDLS and CDR2 YYNGEE. This CDR3 has 14 amino acids. The CDR3 here is CASSVRESYNEQFF. CDR3 in DNA: TGTGCCAGCAGCGTACGCGAGAGTTACAATGAGCAGTTCTTC.

The chain is built from TRBV5-1 and TRBJ2-5; the D is unclear. This CDR3 has 12 residues. Trimming pared 1 base from V and 3 bases from J, leaving 4 bases between. Germline-derived CDR1 and CDR2 are SGHRS and YFSETQ. This CDR3 reads CASSLQEETQYF. The CDR3 DNA reads as TGCGCCAGCAGCTTGCAGGAAGAGACCCAGTACTTC.

CDR3 sequence reads: CSATRQVAFF. The CDR3 region has the DNA TGCAGTGCTACAAGACAGGTGGCTTTCTTT. The chain has TRBV20-1 and TRBJ1-1, with D perhaps matching TRBD1 (6 bases). The CDR3 has 10 residues. Germline V gene data show CDR1 as DFQATT and CDR2 as SNEGSKA (reference sequence). V was trimmed by 4 bases and J by 11 bases, leaving 11 bases between them.

Regarding this clone: This specimen includes other DNA sequences encoding the same CDR3. The chain combines TRBV7-9 with TRBJ2-1; D gene uncertain. Per germline, CDR1 SEHNR and CDR2 FQNEAQ (reference sequence). V was trimmed by 5 bases and J by 4 bases, leaving 3 bases between them. This CDR3 is 11 amino acids long. CDR3 DNA: TGTGCCAGCAGCCCTTACAATGAGCAGTTCTTC. Protein product: CASSPYNEQFF.

The V and J genes are TRBV2 and TRBJ2-7; 7 bases match TRBD1. Germline CDR1 SNHLY, CDR2 FYNNEI. This CDR3 region has 14 residues. J was trimmed by 0 bases and V by 5 bases; bases with no gene match: 4. This CDR3 is CASSYDRDSYEQYF. Written as DNA, the CDR3 is TGTGCCAGCAGTTATGACAGGGACTCCTACGAGCAGTACTTC.

The CDR3 spells CASSGLGVSYNEQFF. DNA for the CDR3: TGCGCCAGCAGCGGACTAGGAGTATCCTACAATGAGCAGTTCTTC. The chain carries TRBV5-1 and TRBJ2-1; 7 bases are a match to TRBD2. Per the germline V gene, CDR1 is SGHRS and CDR2 is YFSETQ. The length of the CDR3 is 15 residues. Trimming at V came to 4 bases and at J to 1 base, leaving 5 bases not matched to a gene.

V gene TRBV6-1 combines with J gene TRBJ2-5, with 11 nucleotides matching TRBD1. V was pared by 6 bases and J by 5 bases, with 5 bases of the junction left unmatched. This CDR3 region has 14 residues. The V gene's germline CDR1 is MNHNS and CDR2 SASEGT. This CDR3 reads CASSRTGGGETQYF. In nucleotides, the CDR3 is TGTGCCAGCAGCCGGACAGGGGGCGGTGAGACCCAGTACTTC.

The J gene is TRBJ1-1, the V gene TRBV6-6; 7 nucleotides align to TRBD1. CDR3 length: 13 residues. From germline, CDR1 is MNHNY and CDR2 SVGAGI (reference sequence). Trimming took 6 bases from V and 1 from J; bases not matched to a gene: 2. The CDR3 sequence: CASSRTGNTEAFF. The CDR3 DNA reads as TGTGCCAGCAGCCGGACAGGGAACACTGAAGCTTTCTTT.

About this clone: Other DNA variants within this sample encode the same CDR3. This rearrangement joins TRBV10-3 to TRBJ1-1, with 8 nucleotides matching TRBD1. V was clipped by 6 bases and J by 1 base; unmatched bases: 1. The CDR3 consists of 13 residues. CDR1 and CDR2 (germline): ENHRY, SYGVKD. CDR3 DNA: TGTGCCATCAGAGGACAGGGGAACACTGAAGCTTTCTTT. Its protein product is CAIRGQGNTEAFF.